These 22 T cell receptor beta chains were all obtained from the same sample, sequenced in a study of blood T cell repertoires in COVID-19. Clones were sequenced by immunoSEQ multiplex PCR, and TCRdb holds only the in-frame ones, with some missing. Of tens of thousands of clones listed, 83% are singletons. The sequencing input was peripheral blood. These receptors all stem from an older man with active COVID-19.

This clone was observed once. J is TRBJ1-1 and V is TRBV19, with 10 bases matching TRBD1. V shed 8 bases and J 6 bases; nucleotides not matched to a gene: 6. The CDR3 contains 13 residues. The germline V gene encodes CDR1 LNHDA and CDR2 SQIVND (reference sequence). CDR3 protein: CASGQGGIAEAFF. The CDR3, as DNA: TGTGCCAGTGGACAGGGGGGTATCGCTGAAGCTTTCTTT. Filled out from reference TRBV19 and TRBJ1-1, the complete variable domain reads DGGITQSPKYLFRKEGQNVTLSCEQNLNHDAMYWYRQDPGQGLRLIYYSQIVNDFQKGDIAEGYSVSREKKESFPLTVTSAQKNPTAFYLCASGQGGIAEAFFGQGTRLTVV.

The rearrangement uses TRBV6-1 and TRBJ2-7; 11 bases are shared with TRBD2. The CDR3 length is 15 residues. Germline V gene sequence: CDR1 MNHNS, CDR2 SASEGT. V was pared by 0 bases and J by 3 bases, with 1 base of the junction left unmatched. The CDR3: CASSEAGTSGYEQYF. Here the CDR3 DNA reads TGTGCCAGCAGTGAAGCGGGGACTAGCGGCTACGAGCAGTACTTC.

CDR3 region: CASSLPLANYGYTF. CDR3 sequence (DNA): TGTGCCAGCAGTTTGCCGCTAGCTAACTATGGCTACACCTTC. The gene calls are TRBV27 and TRBJ1-2; D not certain. Per germline, CDR1 MNHEY and CDR2 SMNVEV (reference sequence). The V gene lost 3 bases and the J gene lost 0 bases, with 8 bases spanning the gap. This CDR3 spans 14 amino acids.

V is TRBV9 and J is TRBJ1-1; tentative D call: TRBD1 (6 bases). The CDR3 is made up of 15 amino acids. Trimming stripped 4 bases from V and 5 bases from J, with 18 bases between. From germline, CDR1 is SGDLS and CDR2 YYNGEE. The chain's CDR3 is CASSPHQGGITEAFF. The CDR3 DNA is TGTGCCAGCAGCCCGCATCAAGGGGGAATTACTGAAGCTTTCTTT.

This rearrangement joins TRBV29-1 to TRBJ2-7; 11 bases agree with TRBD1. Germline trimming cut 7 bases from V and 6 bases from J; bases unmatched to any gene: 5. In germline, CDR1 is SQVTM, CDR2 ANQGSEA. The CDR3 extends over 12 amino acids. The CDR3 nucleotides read TGCAGCGCGGGACAGGGGGGCGTCGAGCAGTACTTC. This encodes CSAGQGGVEQYF.

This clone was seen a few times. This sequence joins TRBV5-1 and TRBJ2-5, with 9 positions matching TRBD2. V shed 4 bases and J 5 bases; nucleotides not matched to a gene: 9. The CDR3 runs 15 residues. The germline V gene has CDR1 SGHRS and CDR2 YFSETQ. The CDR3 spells CASSPIAGAGETQYF. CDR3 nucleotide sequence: TGCGCCAGCAGCCCAATAGCGGGAGCGGGCGAGACCCAGTACTTC.

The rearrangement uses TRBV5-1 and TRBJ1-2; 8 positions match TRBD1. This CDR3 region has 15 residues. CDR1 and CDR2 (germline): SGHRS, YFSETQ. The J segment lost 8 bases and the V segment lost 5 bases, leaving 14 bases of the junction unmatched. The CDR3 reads CASRHVDRGSRGYTF. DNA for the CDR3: TGCGCCAGCAGACACGTTGACAGGGGATCAAGGGGCTACACCTTC.

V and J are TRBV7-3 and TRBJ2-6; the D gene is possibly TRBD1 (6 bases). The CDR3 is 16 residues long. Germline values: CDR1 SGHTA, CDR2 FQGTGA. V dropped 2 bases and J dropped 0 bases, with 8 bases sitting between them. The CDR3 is CASSLLGASGANVLTF. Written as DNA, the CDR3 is TGTGCCAGCAGCTTACTGGGGGCCTCTGGGGCCAACGTCCTGACTTTC.

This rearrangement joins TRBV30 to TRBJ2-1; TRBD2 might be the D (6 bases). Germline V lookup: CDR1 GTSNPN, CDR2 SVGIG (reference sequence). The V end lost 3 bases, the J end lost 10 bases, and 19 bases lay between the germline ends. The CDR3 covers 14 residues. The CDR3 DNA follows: TGTGCCTGGAGGGAGGGACTCTACACTAGAGAGCAGTTCTTC. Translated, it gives CAWREGLYTREQFF.

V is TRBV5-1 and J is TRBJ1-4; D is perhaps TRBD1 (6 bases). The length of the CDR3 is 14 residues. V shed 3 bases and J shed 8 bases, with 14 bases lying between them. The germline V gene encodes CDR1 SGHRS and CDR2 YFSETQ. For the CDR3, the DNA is TGCGCCAGCAGCTATGCAGGGGTTAGCGAAAAACTGTTTTTT. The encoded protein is CASSYAGVSEKLFF.

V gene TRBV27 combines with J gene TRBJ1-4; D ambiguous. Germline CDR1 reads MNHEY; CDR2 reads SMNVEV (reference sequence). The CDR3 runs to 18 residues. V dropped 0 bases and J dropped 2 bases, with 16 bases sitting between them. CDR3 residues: CASSLSSTGTITNEKLFF. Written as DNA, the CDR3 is TGTGCCAGCAGTTTATCGAGTACGGGTACTATCACTAATGAAAAACTGTTTTTT.

Here the CDR3 reads CAIRVTPGQGGDEQYF. For the CDR3, the DNA is TGTGCCATCAGGGTTACTCCCGGACAGGGTGGTGACGAGCAGTACTTC. The rearrangement links TRBV10-3 to TRBJ2-7; the match to TRBD1 covers 8 bases. CDR3 length: 16 amino acids. Unmatched junction bases numbered 15, after V lost 6 bases and J lost 5 bases. In germline, CDR1 is ENHRY, CDR2 SYGVKD.

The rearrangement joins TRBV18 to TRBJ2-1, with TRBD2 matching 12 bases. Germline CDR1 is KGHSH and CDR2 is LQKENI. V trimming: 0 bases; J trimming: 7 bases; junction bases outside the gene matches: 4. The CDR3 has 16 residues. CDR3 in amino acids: CASSPPSSGRENEQFF. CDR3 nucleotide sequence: TGTGCCAGCTCACCACCGTCTAGCGGGAGGGAAAATGAGCAGTTCTTC.

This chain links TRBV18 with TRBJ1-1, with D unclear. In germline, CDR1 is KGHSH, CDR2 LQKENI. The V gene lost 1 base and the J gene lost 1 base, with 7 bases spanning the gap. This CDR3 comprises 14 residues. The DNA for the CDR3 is TGTGCCAGCTCACCACTTCCGGGGAACACTGAAGCTTTCTTT. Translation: CASSPLPGNTEAFF.

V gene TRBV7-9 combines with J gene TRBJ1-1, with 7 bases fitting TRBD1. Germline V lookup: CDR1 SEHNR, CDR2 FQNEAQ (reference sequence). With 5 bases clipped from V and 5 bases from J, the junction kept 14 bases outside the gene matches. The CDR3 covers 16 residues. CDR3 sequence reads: CASSISSQGVRTEAFF. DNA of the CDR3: TGTGCCAGCAGCATTAGCTCCCAGGGGGTTAGGACTGAAGCTTTCTTT.

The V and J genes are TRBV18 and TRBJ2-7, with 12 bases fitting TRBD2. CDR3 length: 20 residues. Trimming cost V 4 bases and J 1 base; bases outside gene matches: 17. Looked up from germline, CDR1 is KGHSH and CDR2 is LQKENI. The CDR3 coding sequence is TGTGCCAGCTCACAAGGGGCTGGACTAGCGGGACAAAGTGGTTCCTACGAGCAGTACTTC. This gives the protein CASSQGAGLAGQSGSYEQYF.

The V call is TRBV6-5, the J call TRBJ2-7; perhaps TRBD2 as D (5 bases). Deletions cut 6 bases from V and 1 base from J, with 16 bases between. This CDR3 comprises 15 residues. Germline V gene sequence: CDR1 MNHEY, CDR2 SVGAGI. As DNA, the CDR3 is TGTGCCAGCAGAACACAAGAGGGCCATTCCTACGAGCAGTACTTC. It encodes CASRTQEGHSYEQYF.

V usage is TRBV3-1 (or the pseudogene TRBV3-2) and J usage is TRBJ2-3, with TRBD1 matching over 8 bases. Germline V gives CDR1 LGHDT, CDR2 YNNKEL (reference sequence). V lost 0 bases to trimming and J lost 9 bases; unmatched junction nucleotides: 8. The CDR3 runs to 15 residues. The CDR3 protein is CASSQDAGTGLTQYF. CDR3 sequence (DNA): TGTGCCAGCAGCCAAGATGCCGGGACAGGACTAACGCAGTATTTT.

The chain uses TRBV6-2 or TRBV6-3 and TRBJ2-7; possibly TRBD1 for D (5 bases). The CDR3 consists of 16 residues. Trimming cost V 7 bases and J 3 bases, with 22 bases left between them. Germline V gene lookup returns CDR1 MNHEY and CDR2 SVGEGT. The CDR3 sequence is CASTPGPGLLLYEQYF. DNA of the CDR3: TGTGCCAGCACCCCCGGCCCAGGGTTACTCCTCTACGAGCAGTACTTC.

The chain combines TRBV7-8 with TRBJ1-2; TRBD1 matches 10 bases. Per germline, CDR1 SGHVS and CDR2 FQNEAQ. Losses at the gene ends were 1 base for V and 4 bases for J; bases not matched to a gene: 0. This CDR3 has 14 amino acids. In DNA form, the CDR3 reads TGTGCCAGCAGCTTAGGGACAGGGGGCTATGGCTACACCTTC. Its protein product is CASSLGTGGYGYTF.

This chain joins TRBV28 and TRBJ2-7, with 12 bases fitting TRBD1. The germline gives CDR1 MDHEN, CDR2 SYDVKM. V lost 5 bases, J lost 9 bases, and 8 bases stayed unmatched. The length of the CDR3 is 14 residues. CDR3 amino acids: CASSPGQGAVVQYF. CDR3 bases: TGTGCCAGCAGTCCGGGACAGGGGGCGGTAGTGCAGTACTTC.

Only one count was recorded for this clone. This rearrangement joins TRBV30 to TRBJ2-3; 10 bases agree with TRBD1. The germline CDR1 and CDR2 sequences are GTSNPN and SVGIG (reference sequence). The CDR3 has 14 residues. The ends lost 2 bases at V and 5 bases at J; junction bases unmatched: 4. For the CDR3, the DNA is TGTGCCTGGAGTTTCCGGGACAGGGGAGATACGCAGTATTTT. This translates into CAWSFRDRGDTQYF.